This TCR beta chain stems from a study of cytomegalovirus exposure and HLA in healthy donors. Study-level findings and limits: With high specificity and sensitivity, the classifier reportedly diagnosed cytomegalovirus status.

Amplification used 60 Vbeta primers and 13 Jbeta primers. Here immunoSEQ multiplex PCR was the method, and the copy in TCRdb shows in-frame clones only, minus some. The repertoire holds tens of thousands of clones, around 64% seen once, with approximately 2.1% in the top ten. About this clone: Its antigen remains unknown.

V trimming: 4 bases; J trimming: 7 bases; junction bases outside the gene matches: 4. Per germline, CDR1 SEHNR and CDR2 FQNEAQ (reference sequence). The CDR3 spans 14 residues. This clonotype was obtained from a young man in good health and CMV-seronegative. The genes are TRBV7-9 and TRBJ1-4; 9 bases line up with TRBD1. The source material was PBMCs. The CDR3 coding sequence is TGTGCCAGCAGCTGGGGACAGGGTAGTGAAAAACTGTTTTTT. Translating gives CASSWGQGSEKLFF. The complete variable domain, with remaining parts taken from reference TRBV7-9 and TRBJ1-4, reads DTGVSQNPRHKITKRGQNVTFRCDPISEHNRLYWYRQTLGQGPEFLTYFQNEAQLEKSRLLSDRFSAERPKGSFSTLEIQRTEQGDSAMYLCASSWGQGSEKLFFGSGTQLSVL.